Listed below are T cell receptor beta chains from one sample, sequenced in a study of graft-versus-host responses after intestinal transplantation. TCRdb's copy holds only in-frame clones and misses some; the assay was immunoSEQ multiplex PCR. The table has 20,000 to 30,000 clones, around two fifths seen once; the top ten hold less than 0.75%. This material consisted of alloreactive CD4+ T cells from a mixed lymphocyte reaction culture, taken before intestinal transplant. The receptors were gathered from a human patient who received an intestinal transplant. Each CDR3 is given with its conserved first and last residue. Clone size is stated in some rows and not others, as once, few, many or a class when expanded.

j_call clone_size v_call cdr3_aa
TRBJ1-5 - TRBV6-6 CASSYSGSYVQPQHF
TRBJ2-3 - TRBV10-1 CASSESLAGVGTDTQYF
TRBJ1-5 few TRBV2 CASSRGNSNQPQHF
TRBJ1-5 once TRBV18 CASSPAGGNQPQHF
TRBJ2-7 - TRBV5-6 CASSLPGTPALYEQYF
TRBJ1-4 medium-sized TRBV2 CASSEMGTGEKLFF
TRBJ2-1 - TRBV18 CASSPRSGGAYNEQFF
TRBJ2-5 - TRBV7-2 CASSLGQGAVETQYF
TRBJ2-2 - TRBV6-6 CASRLSGGLNTGELFF
TRBJ1-1 once TRBV30 CAWRDTYTEAFF
TRBJ1-2 - TRBV6-1 CASSEPGTASKGYTF
TRBJ2-7 once TRBV28 CASSTGGYEQYF
TRBJ1-4 - TRBV30 CAWSQDRPNEKLFF
TRBJ1-2 few TRBV20-1 CSASRGYGYTF
TRBJ1-3 medium-sized TRBV6-6 CASSFLGQGGTIYF
TRBJ2-7 - TRBV7-9 CASGRGDSSYEQYF
TRBJ2-7 few TRBV5-1 CASSSGLAYEQYF
TRBJ1-6 few TRBV2 CASSENGLLGGSPLHF
TRBJ2-5 once TRBV28 CASSLPGLAGGPLETQYF
TRBJ2-3 - TRBV7-2 CASSLQGVPGDTQYF
TRBJ2-1 - TRBV5-1 CASSFQGARGNEQFF